This TCR beta chain comes out of a study of beta chain bispecific antibodies for T cell cancers (dated by TCRdb to the early 2020s). About the full investigation: Healthy donor T cells were cocultured with T cell leukemia lines and bispecific antibodies, and TRBV sequencing of the surviving cells was then used to measure how much each TRBV family was depleted. Surface TRBV12 (TRBV12-3) was expressed on Jurkat cells, and surface TRBV5-5 was expressed on HPB-ALL cells. Study-wide conclusions, independent of this receptor: Every sequenced sample was a mix of normal T cells and leukemia cell line cells, and most of the targeted TRBV signal originated from the leukemia cells instead of the normal T cells. Cross-reactivity of the anti-TRBV5-5 antibody with TRBV5-6 was attributed to high sequence similarity between the two genes. Relative to anti-CD19, exposure to anti-TRBV12 lowered the TRBV12-3 share of total TRBV signal by 97% to 99%, while TRBV12-4 dropped by around 35%, a change that was not significant. Apart from the targeted and closely related genes, all other TRBV family members appeared unaffected by the TRBV-directed bispecific antibodies.

As concerns this clonotype: It lacks a known antigen. One base away there is no much larger clone; base qualities are not given.

The libraries included unique molecular identifier barcodes, and the barcodes were used to quantify clonotypes. Qiagen AllPrep DNA/RNA Micro kits were used to isolate total RNA, and an Agilent TapeStation was used to check RNA quality. TCR beta libraries were built by 5' RACE: cDNA synthesis followed by two PCR steps using TCR beta constant-region gene-specific primers. An Illumina MiSeq platform was used to sequence the TCR beta libraries. As for how the authors treated the data: MIGEC, MiXCR and VDJtools were used for read processing. To get a clonotype's frequency, the unique molecular identifiers belonging to that clonotype were divided by all unique molecular identifiers in the sample. Nonfunctional TRBV genes classified in IMGT as pseudogenes or open reading frames, such as TRBV1, TRBV12-1 and TRBV21, were excluded. TCRdb cleaned the public reads at Q25 with fastp, built clones with MiXCR and kept in-frame beta chains. For every CDR3 protein sequence, its rows merge into one entry that carries the most common genes and DNA. V and J calls and clone size were set by TCRdb, not the authors. The sample table lists some 20,000 distinct CDR3 sequences, about 2% of them with a count of one. The ten largest clones add up to 4.5% to 5.5% of the sample.

The treatment or condition label corresponds to: alpha-V12: anti-TRBV12 scFv linked to anti-CD3 scFv. T cells were expanded from blood mononuclear cells for two to three days using either anti-CD3 antibody OKT3 or CD3/CD28 Dynabeads. The anti-TRBV12 bispecific sample came from a coculture of Jurkat leukemia cells with normal T cells, compared against an anti-CD19 bispecific control coculture. The culture conditions for expanded T cells were RPMI 1640 plus 10% fetal bovine serum, recombinant human IL-2 (100 IU/ml) and IL-7 (around 4.7 ng/ml). Each coculture contained about 50,000 normal T cells, about 50,000 target cells and bispecific antibody in approximately 100 ul and was incubated for about 15 hours at 37 degrees C. Each bispecific antibody consisted of two single-chain variable fragments expressed in a single-chain diabody format with a His tag. The effector T cells were obtained from healthy human donors, with peripheral blood mononuclear cells isolated from leukapheresis samples by Ficoll density gradient centrifugation.

The V and J ends are trimmed by 10 bases and 2 bases, leaving 18 bases between them. CDR1 MDHEN and CDR2 SYDVKM were looked up in the germline V gene. The CDR3, cysteine through phenylalanine, is 14 amino acids long. Left in the record is the CDR3 DNA by itself, 42 bases read in frame from the first base. Material: healthy donor T cells cultured with leukemia cells, obtained from a culture containing a bispecific antibody targeting TCR Vbeta12. The chain employs TRBV28 and TRBJ2-7; tentative D gene TRBD1, with 6 bases matching. The TCR was taken from a human donor in good health. Some clones in this sample may be carry-over from other donors' samples. The CDR3 has the sequence CATPKGDTTYEQYF. The DNA sequence follows: TGTGCCACCCCAAAGGGGGATACTACCTACGAGCAGTACTTC.